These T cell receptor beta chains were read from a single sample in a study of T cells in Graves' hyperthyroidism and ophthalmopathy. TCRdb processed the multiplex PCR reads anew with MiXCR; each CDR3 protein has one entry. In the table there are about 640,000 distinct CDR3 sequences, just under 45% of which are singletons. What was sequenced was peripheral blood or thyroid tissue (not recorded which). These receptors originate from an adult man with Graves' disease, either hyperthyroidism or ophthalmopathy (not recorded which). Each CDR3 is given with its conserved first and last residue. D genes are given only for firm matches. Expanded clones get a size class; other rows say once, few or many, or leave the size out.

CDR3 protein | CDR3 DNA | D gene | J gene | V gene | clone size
CASSSYPYGTGGFQPQHF | TGTGCCAGCAGCTCCTACCCCTACGGGACAGGGGGCTTTCAGCCCCAGCATTTT | TRBD1 | TRBJ1-5 | TRBV11-1 | -
CASSIRLDRGREETQYF | TGTGCCAGTAGTATTCGCCTTGACAGGGGCCGGGAAGAGACCCAGTACTTC | TRBD1 | TRBJ2-5 | TRBV19 | few
CSAHYMAGEWYEQYF | TGCAGTGCCCATTACATGGCGGGAGAGTGGTACGAGCAGTACTTC | TRBD2 | TRBJ2-7 | TRBV20-1 | many
CASIVASYEQYF | TGTGCCAGCATAGTGGCCTCCTACGAGCAGTACTTC | - | TRBJ2-7 | TRBV9 | few
CASSSGTSNEKLFF | TGTGCCAGCAGTTCCGGGACAAGTAATGAAAAACTGTTTTTT | - | TRBJ1-4 | TRBV7-3 | -
CASSVNGGVAGAQQETQYF | TGTGCCAGCAGCGTCAACGGGGGGGTAGCGGGGGCCCAGCAAGAGACCCAGTACTTC | TRBD2 | TRBJ2-5 | TRBV7-8 | -
CASSYSLTVNTEAFF | TGTGCCAGCAGTTACTCGCTTACTGTGAACACTGAAGCTTTCTTT | - | TRBJ1-1 | TRBV6-5 | -
CATSDRTGGANTGELFF | TGTGCCACCAGTGATCGGACAGGGGGGGCGAACACCGGGGAGCTGTTTTTT | TRBD1 | TRBJ2-2 | TRBV24-1 | -
CASSGKASSYEQYF | TGTGCCAGCAGCGGGAAGGCAAGCTCCTACGAGCAGTACTTC | - | TRBJ2-7 | TRBV9 | -
CASSARQASTNEKLFF | TGTGCCAGTAGTGCGCGACAGGCTTCAACTAATGAAAAACTGTTTTTT | - | TRBJ1-4 | TRBV19 | few
CASSQGLKETQYF | TGTGCCAGCAGCCAGGGGCTGAAAGAGACCCAGTACTTC | - | TRBJ2-5 | TRBV7-2 | many
CAWDRGNEKLFF | TGTGCCTGGGACAGGGGAAATGAAAAACTGTTTTTT | TRBD1 | TRBJ1-4 | TRBV19 | few
CSARDYQDPNTEAFF | TGCAGTGCTAGAGATTACCAGGACCCGAACACTGAAGCTTTCTTT | - | TRBJ1-1 | TRBV20-1 | few
CASSVTGQVGNTIYF | TGTGCCAGCAGCGTAACCGGACAGGTTGGAAACACCATATATTTT | TRBD1 | TRBJ1-3 | TRBV11-2 | once
CSVVTGGYTF | TGCAGCGTTGTTACAGGAGGCTACACCTTC | - | TRBJ1-2 | TRBV29-1 | many
CASSLYGGADGYTF | TGCGCCAGCAGCTTGTACGGTGGGGCCGATGGCTACACCTTC | - | TRBJ1-2 | TRBV5-1 | many
CASSELTGTPEAFF | TGTGCCAGCAGTGAATTGACCGGGACACCAGAAGCTTTCTTT | - | TRBJ1-1 | TRBV25-1 | many
CSVGGLAAPREQYF | TGCAGCGTAGGGGGACTAGCGGCACCACGGGAGCAGTACTTC | TRBD2 | TRBJ2-7 | TRBV29-1 | -
CASSSYRDYGYTF | TGTGCCAGCAGTAGTTACAGGGACTATGGCTACACCTTC | - | TRBJ1-2 | TRBV25-1 | many
CASRESGTRRYGYTF | TGTGCCAGCAGAGAATCCGGGACAAGACGGTATGGCTACACCTTC | - | TRBJ1-2 | TRBV2 | few
CASSGLAGVMGEQYF | TGTGCCAGCAGTGGTCTGGCGGGGGTCATGGGCGAGCAGTACTTC | TRBD2 | TRBJ2-7 | TRBV6-5 | -
CSAINPGTANTGELFF | TGCAGTGCTATCAACCCCGGGACAGCGAACACCGGGGAGCTGTTTTTT | TRBD1 | TRBJ2-2 | TRBV20-1 | -
CSVVGKGGLETQYF | TGCAGCGTTGTCGGAAAAGGGGGCTTAGAGACCCAGTACTTC | TRBD1 | TRBJ2-5 | TRBV29-1 | once
CASSEEGDNENTIYF | TGTGCCAGCAGTGAAGAGGGAGATAATGAAAACACCATATATTTT | - | TRBJ1-3 | TRBV2 | -
CASSFLNRDNNQPQHF | TGTGCCAGCAGTTTCCTGAACAGGGACAACAATCAGCCCCAGCATTTT | - | TRBJ1-5 | TRBV27 | -
CASSIGGLNTEAFF | TGTGCCAGTAGTATCGGGGGACTGAACACTGAAGCTTTCTTT | - | TRBJ1-1 | TRBV19 | many
CSAILLSRNTEAFF | TGCAGTGCTATCTTACTCTCCAGGAACACTGAAGCTTTCTTT | - | TRBJ1-1 | TRBV20-1 | -
CSVEDPGTYEQYF | TGCAGCGTTGAAGATCCAGGAACCTACGAGCAGTACTTC | - | TRBJ2-7 | TRBV29-1 | many
CSAPQGTNYEQYF | TGCAGTGCACCCCAGGGGACCAACTACGAGCAGTACTTC | - | TRBJ2-7 | TRBV20-1 | once
CAISESRGSSRQAFF | TGTGCCATCAGTGAGTCCCGGGGGAGTTCCCGACAAGCTTTCTTT | - | TRBJ1-1 | TRBV10-3 | many
CAGSLLTGLGSGANVLTF | TGCGCCGGCAGCTTGCTGACGGGACTTGGCTCTGGGGCCAACGTCCTGACTTTC | - | TRBJ2-6 | TRBV5-1 | -
CASSIEGQQNTEAFF | TGTGCCAGTAGTATAGAAGGGCAGCAGAACACTGAAGCTTTCTTT | - | TRBJ1-1 | TRBV19 | -
CATSSNYGYTF | TGTGCCACCAGCTCTAACTATGGCTACACCTTC | - | TRBJ1-2 | TRBV10-3 | many
CATSRDGQQETQYF | TGTGCCACCAGCAGAGATGGACAGCAAGAGACCCAGTACTTC | - | TRBJ2-5 | TRBV15 | -
CASSSSGRGGTQYF | TGTGCCAGCAGCTCCTCCGGGAGAGGGGGGACCCAGTACTTC | - | TRBJ2-5 | TRBV6-5 | -